This TCR beta chain is drawn from a study of T cells after yellow fever vaccination. The study, taken as a whole, reports: Although most clonotypes did not, a small share appeared in both CD4 and CD8 compartments. Weaker overall, the secondary response nonetheless peaked faster (day 5 versus 15).

TCRdb re-derived calls from the 5' RACE reads in MiXCR, one entry per CDR3 protein. The table lists 150,000 to 200,000 distinct CDR3 sequences, roughly a tenth of them singletons, with around 40% in the top ten. The V end lost 1 base, the J end lost 0 bases, and 8 bases lay between the germline ends. Germline CDR1 is ENHRY and CDR2 is SYGVKD. CDR3 size: 15 residues. This clonotype was found a few times. The antigen remains undetermined. The receptor's source is a man younger than 35 who received the YFV17D yellow fever vaccine. Sequencing used CD8+ T cells sorted from PBMCs, obtained 45 days after the yellow fever booster vaccination. V usage is TRBV10-3 and J usage is TRBJ2-3; perhaps TRBD2 as D (6 bases). CDR3 in amino acids: CAISELAVSTDTQYF. The CDR3 nucleotides are TGTGCCATCAGTGAGTTAGCGGTTAGCACAGATACGCAGTATTTT.